Listed here are 30 T cell receptor beta chains from one sample, sequenced in a study of T cell responses to AZD1222 COVID-19 vaccine. Data came from immunoSEQ multiplex PCR; TCRdb stores just in-frame clones and leaves some out. The sample has 120,000 or so clones, under 85% seen once; the top ten hold about 6%. Sequenced material: peripheral blood, taken on day 0 of AZD1222 vaccination. The receptor set was obtained from an adult in good health.

This chain links TRBV5-6 with TRBJ1-4; weak D call: TRBD1 (6 bases). Germline CDR1 SGHDT, CDR2 YYEEEE. The CDR3 runs 14 residues. The ends were cut back, 4 bases at V and 8 bases at J, with 15 bases in the middle. The CDR3 DNA is TGTGCCAGCAGCCGTAAACAGGGCGAAGAAAAACTGTTTTTT. This gives the protein CASSRKQGEEKLFF.

This clone was counted once. The chain joins TRBV27 to TRBJ2-7; TRBD1 matches at 7 bases. Per the germline V gene, CDR1 is MNHEY and CDR2 is SMNVEV (reference sequence). Germline trimming cut 5 bases from V and 2 bases from J; bases unmatched to any gene: 6. The CDR3 has 14 residues. The CDR3 spells CASSTRTGTYEQYF. The CDR3 DNA reads as TGTGCCAGCAGTACCCGGACAGGTACCTACGAGCAGTACTTC.

The CDR3 sequence: CASSQAGANTGELFF. CDR3 nucleotide sequence: TGTGCCAGCAGCCAAGCGGGGGCAAACACCGGGGAGCTGTTTTTT. V and J are TRBV4-2 and TRBJ2-2; the D gene could be TRBD1 or TRBD2 (6 bases each). The CDR3 spans 15 residues. CDR1 is LGHNA and CDR2 is YNFKEQ in the germline V gene. The germline V and J ends were trimmed by 1 base and 2 bases, with 8 bases remaining between them.

This chain links TRBV3-1 (or the pseudogene TRBV3-2) with TRBJ1-6; D unresolved. Germline values: CDR1 LGHDT, CDR2 YNNKEL (reference sequence). V lost 5 bases, J lost 6 bases, and 5 bases lay in between. The CDR3 sequence is 12 residues long. The CDR3 here is CASSAPNSPLHF. Written as DNA, the CDR3 is TGTGCCAGCAGCGCCCCTAATTCACCCCTCCACTTT.

The rearrangement joins TRBV24-1 to TRBJ2-5, with a weak D call TRBD1 (6 bases). Germline loops: CDR1 KGHDR, CDR2 SFDVKD. Trimming shortened V by 4 bases and J by 4 bases, and 15 bases separated the two germline ends. This CDR3 has 15 amino acids. CDR3 in amino acids: CATSERQGMGETQYF. CDR3 nucleotides: TGTGCCACCAGTGAGCGGCAGGGGATGGGAGAGACCCAGTACTTC.

The V and J genes are TRBV5-5 and TRBJ1-1; TRBD1 agrees at 7 bases. The V gene's germline CDR1 is SGHKS and CDR2 YYEKEE (reference sequence). V shed 6 bases and J 11 bases; nucleotides not matched to a gene: 4. CDR3 length: 10 residues. The CDR3 DNA is TGTGCCAGCAAAGGGGGCAAGGCTTTCTTT. Translation: CASKGGKAFF.

The CDR3 protein is CASSDRGQPQHF. The CDR3 nucleotides are TGTGCCAGCAGTGACAGGGGCCAGCCCCAGCATTTT. The V and J genes are TRBV6-1 and TRBJ1-5, with TRBD1 as a possible D gene (6 bases). CDR1 is MNHNS, CDR2 SASEGT, per germline. The CDR3 runs 12 residues. V shed 3 bases and J shed 7 bases, with 7 bases lying between them.

The chain is built from TRBV5-4 and TRBJ2-7; D uncertain. The V end was cut by 1 base, the J end by 4 bases, with 21 bases between. The CDR3 spans 17 residues. Germline CDR1 and CDR2: SGHNT and YYREEE (reference sequence). The chain's CDR3 is CASSLRVSEVLDYEQYF. The CDR3 DNA sequence: TGTGCCAGCAGCTTGAGAGTCAGTGAAGTGTTAGATTACGAGCAGTACTTC. Looking up the rest from reference TRBV5-4 and TRBJ2-7 gives the full variable domain: ETGVTQSPTHLIKTRGQQVTLRCSSQSGHNTVSWYQQALGQGPQFIFQYYREEENGRGNFPPRFSGLQFPNYSSELNVNALELDDSALYLCASSLRVSEVLDYEQYFGPGTRLTVT.

The chain has TRBV19 and TRBJ1-2; 7 bases are a match to TRBD1. The CDR3 runs to 16 residues. Looked up from germline, CDR1 is LNHDA and CDR2 is SQIVND (reference sequence). V shed 1 base, J shed 3 bases, and the junction held 8 bases outside the gene matches. The DNA of the CDR3 is TGTGCCAGTAGTATAGCCCTCCAGGGGGACGACTATGGCTACACCTTC. Translation gives CASSIALQGDDYGYTF.

The chain joins TRBV7-9 to TRBJ2-2; 8 bases match TRBD1. Germline loops: CDR1 SEHNR, CDR2 FQNEAQ (reference sequence). The CDR3 runs to 15 residues. J lost 3 bases, V lost 0 bases, and 0 bases had no gene match. The DNA for the CDR3 is TGTGCCAGCAGCTTAGCCAGGGGGCACACCGGGGAGCTGTTTTTT. Its translation is CASSLARGHTGELFF.

The table lists this clone with a few counts. CDR3 sequence reads: CAWSVLGAHRSGYTF. Here the CDR3 DNA reads TGTGCCTGGAGTGTACTTGGCGCCCACAGATCGGGCTACACCTTC. This chain joins TRBV30 and TRBJ1-2, with D unclear. Trimming cost V 0 bases and J 8 bases, with 19 bases left between them. This CDR3 spans 15 amino acids. Germline lookup yields CDR1 GTSNPN and CDR2 SVGIG (reference sequence).

The chain joins TRBV7-6 to TRBJ2-5, with a tentative D call TRBD2 (6 bases). The V end was cut by 5 bases, the J end by 4 bases, with 14 bases between. Looked up from germline, CDR1 is SGHVS and CDR2 is FNYEAQ. The CDR3 runs to 14 residues. The CDR3 here is CASSPRMGGETQYF. Here the CDR3 DNA reads TGTGCCAGCAGCCCCCGTATGGGGGGAGAGACCCAGTACTTC.

The genes are TRBV7-9 and TRBJ2-7; tentatively, D is TRBD2 (6 bases). Looked up from germline, CDR1 is SEHNR and CDR2 is FQNEAQ (reference sequence). Trimming took 0 bases from V and 6 from J, leaving 18 bases between them. This CDR3 has 16 residues. The CDR3: CASSLAGGKQVGEQYF. The CDR3 region has the DNA TGTGCCAGCAGCTTAGCTGGAGGGAAGCAGGTTGGCGAGCAGTACTTC.

This chain joins TRBV10-3 and TRBJ1-6; tentative D call: TRBD1 (5 bases). Germline CDR1 reads ENHRY; CDR2 reads SYGVKD. V shed 5 bases and J shed 8 bases, with 13 bases lying between them. This CDR3 region has 14 residues. Here the CDR3 DNA reads TGTGCCATCAGTCGGGGACGAGGGGATTCACCCCTCCACTTT. Its translation: CAISRGRGDSPLHF.

The rearrangement links TRBV14 to TRBJ2-1; TRBD2 matches at 13 bases. Germline trimming cut 6 bases from V and 7 bases from J; bases unmatched to any gene: 9. Germline V gene lookup returns CDR1 SGHDN and CDR2 FVKESK. This CDR3 spans 16 amino acids. The CDR3 protein is CASSLGWTSGGNEQFF. CDR3 in DNA: TGTGCCAGCAGTCTTGGTTGGACTAGCGGGGGAAATGAGCAGTTCTTC.

The chain recombines TRBV5-4 with TRBJ2-3; D is perhaps TRBD1 (5 bases). The CDR3 runs to 14 residues. From germline, CDR1 is SGHNT and CDR2 YYREEE (reference sequence). The V and J ends lost 4 bases and 0 bases respectively, with 9 bases between them. This CDR3 is CASSLGQSTDTQYF. CDR3 nucleotides: TGTGCCAGCAGCCTCGGACAAAGCACAGATACGCAGTATTTT.

The J gene is TRBJ2-7, the V gene TRBV19; 10 nucleotides line up with TRBD2. The trim removed 9 bases at V and 4 bases at J, leaving 21 bases unmatched. The germline gives CDR1 LNHDA, CDR2 SQIVND (reference sequence). CDR3 length equals 18 residues. CDR3 in DNA: TGTGCCAGACGGAAATGGGGCCGGACTAGCGGCAAGGGTTACGAGCAGTACTTC. Its translation: CARRKWGRTSGKGYEQYF.

The chain is built from TRBV30 and TRBJ1-3; D gene unclear. The germline V and J ends were trimmed by 2 bases and 0 bases, with 8 bases remaining between them. Germline V gene sequence: CDR1 GTSNPN, CDR2 SVGIG (reference sequence). The CDR3 runs to 14 residues. CDR3 loop: CAWSRESSGNTIYF. The DNA of the CDR3 is TGTGCCTGGAGTAGGGAGAGCTCTGGAAACACCATATATTTT.

This clone came up a few times. The V call is TRBV11-2, the J call TRBJ2-2, with D unclear. Germline CDR1 reads SGHAT; CDR2 reads FQNNGV. This CDR3 has 12 residues. Trimming stripped 5 bases from V and 5 bases from J, with 6 bases between. DNA for the CDR3: TGTGCCAGCAGCCGAAATACCGGGGAGCTGTTTTTT. This translates into CASSRNTGELFF.

The J gene is TRBJ2-2, the V gene TRBV4-1, with D tentatively TRBD1 (5 bases). Per the germline V gene, CDR1 is MGHRA and CDR2 is YSYEKL. Trimming left V 2 bases short and J 6 bases short, with 10 bases between. The length of the CDR3 is 14 residues. The CDR3 reads CASSQLTQAGELFF. The CDR3 region has the DNA TGCGCCAGCAGCCAATTGACACAGGCCGGGGAGCTGTTTTTT.

V and J are TRBV6-2 or TRBV6-3 and TRBJ2-5; maybe TRBD1 (5 bases). Germline CDR1 reads MNHEY; CDR2 reads SVGEGT. Between the trimmed V and J ends, which lost 2 bases and 1 base, there was a span of 11 bases. CDR3 size: 15 residues. In nucleotides, the CDR3 is TGTGCCAGCAGTTACAATTGGGGCCCCCAAGAGACCCAGTACTTC. Protein product: CASSYNWGPQETQYF.

The rearrangement uses TRBV19 and TRBJ1-1; D not certain. With 3 bases removed from V and 0 bases from J, the gap between germline ends came to 14 bases. Germline values: CDR1 LNHDA, CDR2 SQIVND (reference sequence). The CDR3 covers 16 residues. This chain's CDR3 is CASSILAGLMNTEAFF. Here the CDR3 DNA reads TGTGCCAGTAGTATCCTAGCAGGACTTATGAACACTGAAGCTTTCTTT.

V and J are TRBV2 and TRBJ2-7; D remains unclear. The germline V and J ends were trimmed by 6 bases and 3 bases, with 12 bases remaining between them. CDR1 SNHLY and CDR2 FYNNEI come from the germline V gene. The CDR3 is made up of 13 amino acids. The CDR3 nucleotides are TGTGCCAGCAGGGTAATGGGGAACTACGAGCAGTACTTC. Translating gives CASRVMGNYEQYF.

V gene TRBV4-1 combines with J gene TRBJ1-1; tentative D call: TRBD1 (5 bases). The CDR3 has 16 residues. Germline CDR1 and CDR2: MGHRA and YSYEKL. Deletions cut 1 base from V and 0 bases from J, with 12 bases between. This CDR3 reads CASSQVMGTMNTEAFF. CDR3 DNA: TGCGCCAGCAGCCAAGTGATGGGGACGATGAACACTGAAGCTTTCTTT.

The rearrangement joins TRBV9 to TRBJ1-2, with a weak D call TRBD1 (6 bases). The CDR3 totals 13 residues. V was clipped by 4 bases and J by 3 bases, with 10 bases between them. Germline CDR1 and CDR2: SGDLS and YYNGEE. As DNA, the CDR3 is TGTGCCAGCAGCTACAGACAGGACTATGGCTACACCTTC. This gives the protein CASSYRQDYGYTF.

This rearrangement joins TRBV11-3 to TRBJ1-4; D is uncertain. Per germline, CDR1 SGHNT and CDR2 YENEEA. The CDR3 spans 15 residues. V lost 3 bases, J lost 4 bases, and 12 bases lay in between. The CDR3 sequence: CASSLEQKSNEKLFF. The CDR3 nucleotides are TGTGCCAGCAGCTTGGAGCAGAAGAGTAATGAAAAACTGTTTTTT.

This clone was counted a single time. CDR3 DNA sequence: TGTGCCAGTAGTAGCGTCAGGGGAGCCCCCAGGGATTCACCCCTCCACTTT. This sequence encodes CASSSVRGAPRDSPLHF. V and J are TRBV19 and TRBJ1-6, with TRBD1 as a possible D gene (6 bases). Germline assignment: CDR1 LNHDA and CDR2 SQIVND (reference sequence). Trimming removed 4 bases from V and 8 bases from J, with 21 bases in between. This CDR3 region has 17 residues.

This clone was seen a handful of times. The chain joins TRBV10-3 to TRBJ2-7; D uncertain. This CDR3 has 11 amino acids. The V end lost 2 bases, the J end lost 2 bases, and 1 base lay between the germline ends. Germline CDR1 reads ENHRY; CDR2 reads SYGVKD. This CDR3 is CAISEAYEQYF. The CDR3 nucleotides read TGTGCCATCAGTGAGGCCTACGAGCAGTACTTC.

This clone was seen only a few times. This sequence joins TRBV9 and TRBJ2-2; D is unclear. Germline V gene data show CDR1 as SGDLS and CDR2 as YYNGEE. This CDR3 contains 13 residues. The V gene lost 4 bases and the J gene lost 0 bases, with 4 bases spanning the gap. The CDR3 DNA follows: TGTGCCAGCAGCATGGCGAACACCGGGGAGCTGTTTTTT. Residues: CASSMANTGELFF.

The chain combines TRBV3-1 (or the pseudogene TRBV3-2) with TRBJ2-1; 13 nucleotides line up with TRBD2. CDR1 is LGHDT and CDR2 is YNNKEL in the germline V gene (reference sequence). The CDR3 length is 19 residues. V trimming: 0 bases; J trimming: 8 bases; junction bases outside the gene matches: 13. The CDR3, as DNA: TGTGCCAGCAGCCAAGATCGTCGGACTAGCGGGGGCGGGTGGGATGAGCAGTTCTTC. Translating it yields CASSQDRRTSGGGWDEQFF.